What follows describes a single TCR beta chain. This clonotype was observed at least ten times. Its antigen is unknown. Qualities for individual bases were not recorded, and no much larger clone is one base off. Stable Graves' hyperthyroidism was defined as the absence of progression to ophthalmopathy over 18 months of follow-up. The hyperthyroidism patients were between 18 and 65 years old and newly diagnosed, with a disease duration of less than 2 months. Exclusion was applied to patients with uncontrolled infections, other autoimmune diseases, pregnancy or lactation. Clinical symptoms, serum thyroxine and TRAb, thyroid ultrasound, and orbital computed tomography formed the basis for the diagnoses. Trizol reagent was used to extract total RNA, and RNA quality was then checked on an Agilent 2100 Bioanalyzer. This specimen comes from a study of T cells in Graves' hyperthyroidism and ophthalmopathy (dated by TCRdb to 2018 to 2020). About the full investigation: To identify distinguishing TCR V-J signatures, a discovery cohort of about 95 patients was used, comprising 40 to 45 with Graves' ophthalmopathy and about 59 with stable Graves' hyperthyroidism. Thyroid tissue and blood T-cell repertoires from several Graves' hyperthyroidism patients were also compared in the study. According to the paper, TCR Vbeta CDR3 sequencing was carried out on roughly 130 peripheral blood samples, which came from 40 to 45 ophthalmopathy, under 85 hyperthyroidism and approximately 17 progressor patients. Prospective prediction of ophthalmopathy was tested in an independent validation cohort of some 20 hyperthyroidism patients and 15 to 17 patients who later progressed to ophthalmopathy. After sampling, hyperthyroidism patients received methimazole starting at 30 mg daily, and ophthalmopathy patients received high-dose intravenous methylprednisolone. For training and testing, the roughly 93 patients in the discovery cohort were randomly divided in a 7:3 ratio. Results the study describes overall, beyond this receptor: Most expanded thyroid clonotypes (frequency above 0.001) were also detected in blood, a finding suggesting that blood repertoires may reflect thyroid immune responses. During validation, the model predicted progression to ophthalmopathy a median of approximately 6 months ahead of onset, with around 65% sensitivity and 72% to 80% specificity. A 13 V-J signature model separated ophthalmopathy from stable hyperthyroidism, with 87.88% sensitivity and 81.08% specificity in cross-validation and 80%/75% in testing. No statistical method was used to fix the sample size in advance, and group allocation was not hidden from the investigators.

The CDR3 spans 15 residues, from the cysteine through the phenylalanine. CDR3 DNA is the only sequence kept; it has 45 bases, read in frame from the first base. Trimming removed 8 bases from V and 0 bases from J, leaving 14 bases between the germline ends. In the germline V gene, CDR1 corresponds to SGHTA and CDR2 to FQGNSA. The TCR beta CDR3 regions were amplified from RNA transcripts. For the first round of RT-PCR on the TCR CDR3, the HTBI primer set was used together with the Qiagen OneStep RT-PCR kit. A second multiplex PCR round built the libraries, followed by size selection and purification. The libraries were sequenced on an Illumina HiSeq2000 using paired-end 100 bp reads. Processing in the source paper ran as follows. SOAPnuke was used to process the raw data, removing reads that contained adapters or uncalled bases, had a mean Phred below 15, or lacked an exact match to the constant primer or identifier. High-quality paired reads were merged using COPE v1.2.5, and each unique nucleotide sequence was defined as a clonotype. MiTCR v1.1 was used to align the clonotypes against IMGT TRBV, TRBD and TRBJ reference segments. Only V-J combinations with frequency above 0.0001, covering about 99% of repertoires, were analysed. The TCS score was defined as the ratio of F50 (clonal expansion) to E x V (chaos), calculated using BLOSUM62-based TCRdist between CDR3 peptides within each V-J. Welch's t-statistics and random forest reduced roughly 500 V-J features to about 12, which were used in a naive Bayes classifier (R e1071). Thyroid-blood repertoire similarity was quantified with the Morisita-Horn index. TCRdb reran the public reads through fastp at Q25 and MiXCR, keeping productive beta chains. Merged by CDR3 protein, the rows form single entries marked with the most common genes and DNA. For this entry, the V and J calls and clone size follow TCRdb and not the study's own pipeline. In this sample the table shows roughly 570,000 distinct CDR3 sequences, about 45% of which occur a single time. The top ten clones comprise roughly 8.2% of the sample.

The clonotype was recovered from a woman aged 18-30 years with Graves' hyperthyroidism. Sample: peripheral blood or thyroid tissue (not recorded which). The receptor chain draws on TRBV7-2 and TRBJ1-3; the D region possibly corresponds to TRBD1 (5 bases align). The DNA sequence is TGTGCCAGCCGGAGACAGCCCCTCTCTGGAAACACCATATATTTT. It translates as CASRRQPLSGNTIYF.